Below, one T cell receptor beta chain is given with its context. Its antigen has not been determined. Base qualities are not provided; no much larger clone lies one nucleotide away. Including the terminal cysteine and phenylalanine, the CDR3 comprises 16 residues. Just CDR3 DNA is preserved here, 48 bases in frame from base 1. Deletion took 4 bases off V and 1 base off J, with a span of 18 bases between the germline ends. CDR1 and CDR2 were assigned from the germline V gene (reference sequence) as SGHNT and YYREEE. A FACSAria II was used to sort memory CD4+ T cells, defined as single viable CD3+CD4+CD8-CD45RO+ cells. To determine CMV serostatus, a Roche Elecsys assay was used that detects serum IgG against CMV pp150, pp28, p38 and p52. After the samples were thawed, total CD4+ T cells were enriched through positive selection using CD4 magnetic microbeads. Samples originated from another study that specifically interrogated the CD4+ T cell memory repertoire. Peripheral blood mononuclear cells were isolated and cryopreserved according to standard operating procedures, and serum was kept at -80 degrees C. Staining used CD3-PerCP (BW264/56), CD4-APC (RPA-T4), CD45RO-PE (UCHT1) and CD8-Pacific Orange (3B5) antibodies, with Sytox blue excluding non-viable cells.

The Quick-DNA Microprep Kit was used to extract genomic DNA from the sorted cells. TCRbeta DNA was amplified with the immunoSEQ hsTCRbeta kit following the manufacturer's protocol. An Illumina MiSeq instrument was used to sequence the TCRbeta libraries. The paper's processing steps were these. Removing out-of-frame sequences left fewer than 2.5 million distinct TCRbeta sequences, an average of roughly 67,000 per individual. Each individual was scored according to the count of over 150 previously reported CMV-associated TCRbeta sequences and the total productive distinct TCRbeta count. A beta-binomial model was reimplemented in Python, and scikit-learn random forests with default parameters were trained on US cohort data. On the Belgian cohort, classifier performance was reported as the median AUC, along with percentile confidence intervals, across 10,000 bootstrap iterations. This immuneACCESS table, as held by TCRdb, lists in-frame sequences with V and J called but not all clones. Of the missing ones, under half trace to an unresolved V gene in checked studies; the others have no known cause. V, J and clone size derive from that table, while D and trimming were established from the DNA sequence. The sample table records some 50,000 clones; around 74% of these occur just once. The leading ten clones occupy around 0.61% of the sample.

The data were obtained in a study of memory CD4+ T cells and cytomegalovirus serostatus (dated by TCRdb to between 2017 and 2020). With respect to the entire study: A total of about 33 healthy Belgian adults, of whom 9 were CMV seropositive and about 24 were CMV seronegative, were included in the cohort. To replicate a published TCR-based CMV serostatus classifier, the researchers sequenced the CD4+ memory TCRbeta repertoires of a Belgian cohort whose cytomegalovirus serostatus was known. Overall study outcomes, separate from this receptor: For predicting CMV serostatus, the median bootstrapped AUC was about 0.94 using the original framework and over 0.9 using a US-trained random forest. On the Belgian cohort, the classifier based on the original framework reached a median bootstrapped AUC of roughly 0.94, with a 95% CI of 0.76-1.00. Only CD4+CD45RO+ memory cells were sequenced, unlike the original study, which covered naive and memory CD4+ and CD8+ populations. The results were interpreted as suggesting that the CMV-associated TCR signature is largely present in the CD4+ memory repertoire. Of under 200 previously reported CMV-associated TCRbeta sequences, around 67 appeared in the CD4+ memory repertoires, each in one to five individuals.

The chain joins TRBV5-4 to TRBJ2-7; too little of a D gene remains to name it. The receptor was derived from an adult in good health and CMV-seronegative. Material: memory CD4+ T cells from blood. Here the CDR3 is given as CASSPGPVLLSYEQYF. The sequence in DNA is TGTGCCAGCAGCCCCGGCCCCGTCTTATTGTCCTACGAGCAGTACTTC. The full variable domain, with segments outside the CDR3 supplied by the reference TRBV5-4 and TRBJ2-7 proteins, appears as ETGVTQSPTHLIKTRGQQVTLRCSSQSGHNTVSWYQQALGQGPQFIFQYYREEENGRGNFPPRFSGLQFPNYSSELNVNALELDDSALYLCASSPGPVLLSYEQYFGPGTRLTVT.